This T cell receptor beta chain was identified in a study of shared clonotypes between healthy human individuals. CD45RO-negative, CCR7-positively selected cells formed the naive CD8 fraction, excluding terminally differentiated effector memory CD45RA+ cells. The assay used deep level. Sequenced by immunoSEQ multiplex PCR; TCRdb stores in-frame clones only, minus some. The table records about 2 million clones, 85% to 95% of them present only once. The germline V gene encodes CDR1 MNHEY and CDR2 SVGAGI. This CDR3 has 13 residues. V lost 2 bases and J 5 bases, leaving 9 bases between the germline ends. Specimen: naive CD8+ T cells sorted from blood. The TCR sequence derives from a man aged 18 to 30 in good health. The chain joins TRBV6-5 to TRBJ2-5; no definite D call. The DNA for the CDR3 is TGTGCCAGCAGTTACCAGTGGCGGGAGACCCAGTACTTC. Translated, it gives CASSYQWRETQYF.